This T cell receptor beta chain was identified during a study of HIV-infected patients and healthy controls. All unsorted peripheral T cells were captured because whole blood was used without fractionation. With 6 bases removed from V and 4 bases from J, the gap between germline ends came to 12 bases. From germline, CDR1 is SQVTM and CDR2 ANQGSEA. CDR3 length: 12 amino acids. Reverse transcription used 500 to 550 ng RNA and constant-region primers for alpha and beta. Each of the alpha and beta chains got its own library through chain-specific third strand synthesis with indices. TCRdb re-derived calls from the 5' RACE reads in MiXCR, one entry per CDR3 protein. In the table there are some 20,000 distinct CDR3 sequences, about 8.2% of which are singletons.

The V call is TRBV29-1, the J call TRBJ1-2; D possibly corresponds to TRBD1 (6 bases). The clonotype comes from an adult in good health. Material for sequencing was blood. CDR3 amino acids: CSVRQAVYGYTF. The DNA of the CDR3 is TGCAGCGTCAGACAGGCAGTCTATGGCTACACCTTC.